The present T cell receptor beta chain was sequenced within a study of CD8 T cells in Susac syndrome. Findings and limits, study-wide: The number of Susac-specific public clones found was approximately 16 in total CD8+ repertoires and about five in CD8+ TEMRA repertoires.

A quantity of roughly 0.5 to 1 ug RNA underwent reverse transcription using random hexamers. Across 54 Vbeta and 13 Jbeta, immunoSEQ multiplex PCR amplified TCR beta CDR3. TCRdb ran MiXCR on the immunoSEQ multiplex PCR reads and lists one entry per CDR3 protein. The table lists about 120,000 distinct CDR3 sequences, about 95% of them singletons. Only one count was recorded for this clonotype. Its target is not known. CDR3 length: 17 residues. CDR1 and CDR2 (germline): LNHDA, SQIVND (reference sequence). Trimming took off 3 bases at V and 0 bases at J, with 15 bases between the two ends. The V and J genes are TRBV19 and TRBJ2-1; D unresolved. This sequence was found in a human donor with Susac syndrome. Input material: CD8+ T cells from PBMCs. CDR3 region: CASSIGRALSSYNEQFF. The CDR3 DNA reads as TGTGCCAGTAGTATCGGAAGGGCCTTGAGCTCCTACAATGAGCAGTTCTTC.